This TCR beta chain derives from a study of neurological immune-mediated disorders. The cDNA was synthesized by 5'RACE incorporating 10-nucleotide random UMIs. Every sequencing run returned over 190 million TCR-beta sequences, which were derived from 15-18 subjects. MiXCR, applied by TCRdb to the 5' RACE reads, yields one record per CDR3 protein. This repertoire shows under 80,000 distinct CDR3 sequences, under 5.5% found once; its top ten account for about 3.2%. The unsorted libraries had their origin in 2 million PBMCs stored at -80 C. This clonotype was picked up many times. The sample consisted of PBMCs. The sequence came from a woman aged 45 to 65 with multiple sclerosis.

The CDR3 nucleotides are TGCAGTGCTAGAGAGTTCGGGGGGGCATCCGATACGCAGTATTTT. It specifies CSAREFGGASDTQYF. V usage is TRBV20-1 and J usage is TRBJ2-3; 8 bases map to TRBD2. The germline gives CDR1 DFQATT, CDR2 SNEGSKA (reference sequence). J gave up 6 bases and V 0 bases, and 8 bases lay outside the gene matches. This CDR3 is built from 15 residues.